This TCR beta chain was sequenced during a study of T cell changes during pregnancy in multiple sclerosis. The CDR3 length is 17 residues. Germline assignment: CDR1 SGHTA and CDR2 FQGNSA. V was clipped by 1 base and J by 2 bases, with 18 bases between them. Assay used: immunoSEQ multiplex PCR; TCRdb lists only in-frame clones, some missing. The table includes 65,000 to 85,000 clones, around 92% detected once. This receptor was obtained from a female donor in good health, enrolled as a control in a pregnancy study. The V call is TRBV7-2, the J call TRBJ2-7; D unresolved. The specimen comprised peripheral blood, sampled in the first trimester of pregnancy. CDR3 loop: CASSLERSLYWAYEQYF. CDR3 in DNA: TGTGCCAGCAGCTTAGAGCGCAGCCTATATTGGGCCTACGAGCAGTACTTC.